The next 30 T cell receptor beta chains were all read from a single sample in a study of blood T cell repertoires in COVID-19 (dated by TCRdb to the early 2020s). The library was made by the immunoSEQ multiplex PCR assay. The immuneACCESS repertoire file appears here via TCRdb, limited to in-frame rearrangements. These files lack a portion of the clones; in checked studies, under half of the deficit traces to unresolved V genes, and the cause of the others is not known. Here the sample has about 290,000 clones; over 85% occur a single time. In total, the top ten clones hold 11% of the sample. The sequencing input was peripheral blood. These receptors came from a woman in her 30s with COVID-19, enrolled during active disease.

V usage is TRBV7-8 and J usage is TRBJ2-3; 14 bases fit TRBD2. Germline values: CDR1 SGHVS, CDR2 FQNEAQ. This CDR3 has 19 amino acids. The V gene end was trimmed by 1 base and the J gene end by 1 base; junction bases not matched to a gene: 7. Here the CDR3 reads CASSLGLAGGWRGTDTQYF. CDR3 sequence (DNA): TGTGCCAGCAGCTTAGGACTAGCGGGGGGGTGGCGGGGCACAGATACGCAGTATTTT.

The CDR3 is CASTEQVYGYTF. The DNA for the CDR3 is TGTGCCAGCACCGAGCAGGTCTATGGCTACACCTTC. The J gene is TRBJ1-2, the V gene TRBV9; D gene unclear. CDR3 size: 12 residues. The V and J ends lost 6 bases and 4 bases respectively, with 10 bases between them. In germline, CDR1 is SGDLS, CDR2 YYNGEE.

The chain couples TRBV5-4 to TRBJ1-1; D is unresolved. V was trimmed by 4 bases and J by 3 bases, leaving 10 bases between them. The CDR3 length is 13 residues. CDR1 and CDR2 (germline): SGHNT, YYREEE (reference sequence). Here the CDR3 reads CASSTQVDTEAFF. The CDR3 bases are TGTGCCAGCAGCACCCAGGTGGACACTGAAGCTTTCTTT. The complete variable domain, with remaining parts taken from reference TRBV5-4 and TRBJ1-1, reads ETGVTQSPTHLIKTRGQQVTLRCSSQSGHNTVSWYQQALGQGPQFIFQYYREEENGRGNFPPRFSGLQFPNYSSELNVNALELDDSALYLCASSTQVDTEAFFGQGTRLTVV.

The CDR3 DNA sequence: TGTGCCAGCAGTTACATAGGGACTAGCGAAGGAGATACGCAGTATTTT. Protein: CASSYIGTSEGDTQYF. This chain joins TRBV6-6 and TRBJ2-3, with 10 nucleotides matching TRBD2. CDR1 MNHNY and CDR2 SVGAGI come from the germline V gene (reference sequence). This CDR3 has 16 amino acids. The V gene end was trimmed by 2 bases and the J gene end by 5 bases; junction bases not matched to a gene: 7.

The genes are TRBV19 and TRBJ1-2; 8 bases fit TRBD1. V shed 5 bases, J shed 5 bases, and the junction held 13 bases outside the gene matches. The CDR3 totals 16 residues. CDR1 and CDR2 (germline): LNHDA, SQIVND (reference sequence). CDR3 sequence reads: CASSGLHTGGVYGYTF. In DNA, the CDR3 is TGTGCCAGTAGTGGCTTACATACAGGGGGAGTTTATGGCTACACCTTC.

The gene calls are TRBV2 and TRBJ1-1; possibly TRBD1 for D (5 bases). The V gene lost 6 bases and the J gene lost 5 bases, with 10 bases spanning the gap. Germline V CDR1 and CDR2: SNHLY, FYNNEI. The CDR3 has 12 residues. The CDR3 nucleotides are TGTGCCAGCAGCTTACCAGGGACTGAAGCTTTCTTT. Protein sequence: CASSLPGTEAFF.

The chain employs TRBV18 and TRBJ2-7; 8 nucleotides match TRBD1. The V segment lost 3 bases and the J segment 5 bases; nucleotides outside the gene matches: 3. The CDR3 contains 13 residues. The germline gives CDR1 KGHSH, CDR2 LQKENI. CDR3 amino acids: CASSPAGGHEQYF. CDR3 DNA: TGTGCCAGCTCACCGGCAGGGGGCCACGAGCAGTACTTC.

The rearrangement links TRBV4-1 to TRBJ1-1; 7 bases are shared with TRBD1. Germline V gene data show CDR1 as MGHRA and CDR2 as YSYEKL. V gave up 1 base and J gave up 0 bases; unmatched junction bases: 5. This CDR3 spans 16 amino acids. DNA of the CDR3: TGCGCCAGCAGCCAAGTCCTAACAGGGGTGAACACTGAAGCTTTCTTT. Protein sequence: CASSQVLTGVNTEAFF.

J is TRBJ1-1 and V is TRBV19, with 7 bases matching TRBD1. V was clipped by 6 bases and J by 6 bases; unmatched bases: 10. The CDR3 extends over 14 amino acids. Germline CDR1 and CDR2: LNHDA and SQIVND (reference sequence). The CDR3 sequence: CASSLGQQFSEAFF. Written as DNA, the CDR3 is TGTGCCAGTAGCCTGGGACAGCAGTTTTCTGAAGCTTTCTTT. Full variable domain (missing parts from reference TRBV19 and TRBJ1-1): DGGITQSPKYLFRKEGQNVTLSCEQNLNHDAMYWYRQDPGQGLRLIYYSQIVNDFQKGDIAEGYSVSREKKESFPLTVTSAQKNPTAFYLCASSLGQQFSEAFFGQGTRLTVV.

The V call is TRBV24-1, the J call TRBJ2-5; D possibly corresponds to TRBD2 (5 bases). The CDR3 extends over 13 amino acids. The germline V and J ends were trimmed by 7 bases and 3 bases, with 11 bases remaining between them. Germline V lookup: CDR1 KGHDR, CDR2 SFDVKD. CDR3 bases: TGTGCCACCAGGCACACTAGGGAAGAGACCCAGTACTTC. Its protein product is CATRHTREETQYF.

This CDR3 reads CASRDRGFDGYTF. CDR3 sequence (DNA): TGTGCCAGCAGGGACAGGGGTTTTGATGGCTACACCTTC. The genes are TRBV27 and TRBJ1-2; 9 bases are a match to TRBD1. The CDR3 runs to 13 residues. Trimming at V came to 6 bases and at J to 6 bases, leaving 5 bases not matched to a gene. The germline CDR1 and CDR2 sequences are MNHEY and SMNVEV (reference sequence).

The V and J genes are TRBV5-1 and TRBJ2-7; 10 bases are shared with TRBD1. CDR3 length: 14 amino acids. J gave up 5 bases and V 4 bases, and 6 bases lay outside the gene matches. CDR1 SGHRS and CDR2 YFSETQ come from the germline V gene. CDR3 sequence reads: CASSRDRGSDEQYF. CDR3 coding DNA: TGCGCCAGCAGCAGGGACAGGGGAAGCGACGAGCAGTACTTC.

This chain connects TRBV19 to TRBJ1-1, with D tentatively TRBD1 (5 bases). Germline CDR1 is LNHDA and CDR2 is SQIVND (reference sequence). V gave up 4 bases and J gave up 0 bases, with 9 bases separating them. This CDR3 contains 14 residues. The CDR3 loop is CASSTGSMNTEAFF. In DNA form, the CDR3 reads TGTGCCAGTAGTACAGGGTCAATGAACACTGAAGCTTTCTTT.

This clone has just one count. The chain couples TRBV19 to TRBJ1-2; 7 bases align to TRBD1. V shed 5 bases and J 4 bases; nucleotides not matched to a gene: 16. Germline V lookup: CDR1 LNHDA, CDR2 SQIVND (reference sequence). The CDR3 length is 17 residues. The DNA of the CDR3 is TGTGCCAGTAGTCTTCACCGGGACAGCCTTCCCCTCTATGGCTACACCTTC. Translated: CASSLHRDSLPLYGYTF.

Here the CDR3 reads CASSPYFTSGGADTQYF. In nucleotides, the CDR3 is TGTGCCAGCAGCCCGTACTTCACTAGCGGGGGGGCAGATACGCAGTATTTT. This rearrangement joins TRBV5-6 to TRBJ2-3, with 13 positions matching TRBD2. J was trimmed by 4 bases and V by 4 bases; bases with no gene match: 9. The germline V gene has CDR1 SGHDT and CDR2 YYEEEE. The CDR3 length is 17 residues.

V is TRBV5-1 and J is TRBJ1-1; D remains ambiguous. V was pared by 1 base and J by 0 bases, with 4 bases between. The CDR3 sequence is 13 residues long. Per the germline V gene, CDR1 is SGHRS and CDR2 is YFSETQ. The CDR3 bases are TGCGCCAGCAGCTTGAATATGAACACTGAAGCTTTCTTT. This sequence encodes CASSLNMNTEAFF.

This clone was detected once. The chain joins TRBV2 to TRBJ2-7; TRBD1 matches at 8 bases. CDR3 size: 15 residues. Germline-derived CDR1 and CDR2 are SNHLY and FYNNEI. Trimming cost V 4 bases and J 1 base; bases outside gene matches: 6. This CDR3 reads CASSGVRQGSYEQYF. CDR3 sequence (DNA): TGTGCCAGCAGTGGGGTAAGACAGGGGTCCTACGAGCAGTACTTC.

There are a few counts of this clone. The chain has TRBV28 and TRBJ2-5, with a tentative D call TRBD2 (5 bases). Between the trimmed V and J ends, which lost 7 bases and 4 bases, there was a span of 22 bases. The length of the CDR3 is 16 residues. Germline-derived CDR1 and CDR2 are MDHEN and SYDVKM. The CDR3 is CASTLGGGQSLETQYF. The CDR3 nucleotides read TGTGCCAGCACACTTGGAGGTGGGCAGAGCTTAGAGACCCAGTACTTC. Based on the CDR3 plus reference TRBV28 and TRBJ2-5, the full variable domain is DVKVTQSSRYLVKRTGEKVFLECVQDMDHENMFWYRQDPGLGLRLIYFSYDVKMKEKGDIPEGYSVSREKKERFSLILESASTNQTSMYLCASTLGGGQSLETQYFGPGTRLLVL.

This clone appeared a few times. The J gene is TRBJ2-1, the V gene TRBV15; D perhaps matches TRBD1 (5 bases). Germline V gives CDR1 LNHNV, CDR2 YYDKDF (reference sequence). Trimming took 0 bases from V and 0 from J, leaving 18 bases between them. The CDR3 loop spans 19 amino acids. The CDR3 DNA follows: TGTGCCACCAGCAGAGATAAACGATTGCTAGGGGTCTCCTACAATGAGCAGTTCTTC. This codes for CATSRDKRLLGVSYNEQFF.

The V and J genes are TRBV18 and TRBJ1-4; TRBD1 matches 7 bases. This CDR3 has 14 amino acids. Germline V CDR1 and CDR2: KGHSH, LQKENI. The ends lost 6 bases at V and 3 bases at J; junction bases unmatched: 4. The CDR3 DNA reads TGTGCCAGCTCGCGGGACAGTCCTAATGAAAAACTGTTTTTT. Protein sequence: CASSRDSPNEKLFF. The full variable domain, with the rest looked up from reference TRBV18 and TRBJ1-4, is NAGVMQNPRHLVRRRGQEARLRCSPMKGHSHVYWYRQLPEEGLKFMVYLQKENIIDESGMPKERFSAEFPKEGPSILRIQQVVRGDSAAYFCASSRDSPNEKLFFGSGTQLSVL.

The chain has TRBV19 and TRBJ2-3, with D unresolved. Trimming took off 6 bases at V and 3 bases at J, with 7 bases between the two ends. The CDR3 extends over 12 amino acids. Germline V CDR1 and CDR2: LNHDA, SQIVND (reference sequence). CDR3 DNA sequence: TGTGCCAGTAGCCTAACGACAGATACGCAGTATTTT. Protein: CASSLTTDTQYF. The full variable domain, completed using reference TRBV19 and TRBJ2-3, is DGGITQSPKYLFRKEGQNVTLSCEQNLNHDAMYWYRQDPGQGLRLIYYSQIVNDFQKGDIAEGYSVSREKKESFPLTVTSAQKNPTAFYLCASSLTTDTQYFGPGTRLTVL.

The genes are TRBV6-5 and TRBJ2-3; D is unresolved. The CDR3 runs to 14 residues. The germline V and J ends were trimmed by 6 bases and 2 bases, with 12 bases remaining between them. CDR1 is MNHEY, CDR2 SVGAGI, per germline. CDR3 residues: CASRANLNTDTQYF. CDR3 coding DNA: TGTGCCAGCAGAGCAAACCTCAACACAGATACGCAGTATTTT.

The rearrangement joins TRBV6-1 to TRBJ2-7; D call uncertain. Trimming cost V 1 base and J 2 bases, with 9 bases left between them. This CDR3 comprises 14 residues. Per the germline V gene, CDR1 is MNHNS and CDR2 is SASEGT. CDR3 DNA: TGTGCCAGCAGTGAAGTCCCAGGAACCTACGAGCAGTACTTC. Its protein is CASSEVPGTYEQYF.

This clone was recorded only once. The V gene is TRBV5-1, the J gene TRBJ1-6; TRBD1 matches 7 bases. CDR1 and CDR2 from the germline V gene are SGHRS and YFSETQ. V was clipped by 3 bases and J by 7 bases; unmatched bases: 7. CDR3 length equals 15 residues. CDR3 region: CASSYSTGKNSPLHF. DNA of the CDR3: TGCGCCAGCAGCTACTCGACAGGGAAGAATTCACCCCTCCACTTT.

V is TRBV5-1 and J is TRBJ1-4; 10 nucleotides line up with TRBD1. The CDR3 covers 17 residues. The germline gives CDR1 SGHRS, CDR2 YFSETQ. Trimming cost V 3 bases and J 4 bases; bases outside gene matches: 9. Written as DNA, the CDR3 is TGCGCCAGCAGCTGGGCTGGACAGGGGGTGTTTAATGAAAAACTGTTTTTT. Its translation is CASSWAGQGVFNEKLFF.

V usage is TRBV28 and J usage is TRBJ2-1, with TRBD2 identical over 9 bases. V lost 2 bases, J lost 0 bases, and 2 bases stayed unmatched. The CDR3 length is 16 residues. Germline CDR1 reads MDHEN; CDR2 reads SYDVKM. CDR3 region: CASSLGGGGSYNEQFF. The CDR3 nucleotides read TGTGCCAGCAGTTTAGGCGGGGGGGGCTCCTACAATGAGCAGTTCTTC. Variable domain in full (rest from reference TRBV28 and TRBJ2-1): DVKVTQSSRYLVKRTGEKVFLECVQDMDHENMFWYRQDPGLGLRLIYFSYDVKMKEKGDIPEGYSVSREKKERFSLILESASTNQTSMYLCASSLGGGGSYNEQFFGPGTRLTVL.

The chain joins TRBV5-1 to TRBJ2-1; 9 bases line up with TRBD2. Trimming removed 4 bases from V and 5 bases from J; junction bases left unmatched: 10. The germline CDR1 and CDR2 sequences are SGHRS and YFSETQ. The CDR3 has 16 residues. CDR3 coding DNA: TGCGCCAGCAGCCCCCGAGGGCGGGGGGGCCACAATGAGCAGTTCTTC. It is translated as CASSPRGRGGHNEQFF.

The V gene is TRBV10-2, the J gene TRBJ1-6, with 9 bases lining up with TRBD1. Germline CDR1 is WSHSY and CDR2 is SAAADI. The J segment lost 8 bases and the V segment lost 7 bases, leaving 6 bases of the junction unmatched. This CDR3 region has 14 residues. CDR3 coding DNA: TGCGCCAGCACCGCACAGGGGGCTTATTCACCCCTCCACTTT. This sequence encodes CASTAQGAYSPLHF.

V and J are TRBV10-1 and TRBJ2-1, with 9 bases matching TRBD2. CDR1 and CDR2 (germline): WNHNN, SYGVQD (reference sequence). V lost 5 bases to trimming and J lost 7 bases; unmatched junction nucleotides: 6. This CDR3 is built from 14 residues. In DNA form, the CDR3 reads TGCGCCAGCAGTCGAAGCGGGGGGTCAAATGAGCAGTTCTTC. Protein product: CASSRSGGSNEQFF.

For this clone: Additional DNA sequences in this sample encode the identical CDR3. The chain links TRBV5-1 to TRBJ1-6, with D maybe TRBD1 (5 bases). The V end was cut by 0 bases, the J end by 7 bases, with 11 bases between. This CDR3 is 15 amino acids long. From germline, CDR1 is SGHRS and CDR2 YFSETQ. The CDR3 region is CASSLGGRGNSPLHF. In DNA, the CDR3 is TGCGCCAGCAGCTTGGGGGGTCGGGGGAATTCACCCCTCCACTTT. Complete variable domain (other parts from reference TRBV5-1 and TRBJ1-6): KAGVTQTPRYLIKTRGQQVTLSCSPISGHRSVSWYQQTPGQGLQFLFEYFSETQRNKGNFPGRFSGRQFSNSRSEMNVSTLELGDSALYLCASSLGGRGNSPLHFGNGTRLTVT.